What follows are 8 T cell receptor beta chains derived from one specimen sequenced in a study of T cells in Graves' hyperthyroidism and ophthalmopathy. There were TCR beta CDR3 regions amplified from RNA transcripts. RT-PCR in the first round (using the HTBI primer set) targeted the TCR CDR3. Each CDR3 protein gets one entry after TCRdb re-called the multiplex PCR reads with MiXCR. The top ten clones hold 44% of a sample with over 500,000 distinct CDR3 sequences, around 43% of them seen once. The material sequenced was peripheral blood or thyroid tissue (not recorded which). The receptors were gathered from an adult woman with Graves' disease, either hyperthyroidism or ophthalmopathy (not recorded which).

The chain carries TRBV5-6 and TRBJ1-1; D perhaps matches TRBD1 (6 bases). Germline loops: CDR1 SGHDT, CDR2 YYEEEE. This CDR3 spans 14 amino acids. V gave up 6 bases and J gave up 7 bases, with 19 bases separating them. For the CDR3, the DNA is TGTGCCAGCACCGAAAAGGGGGGTTTCATTGAAGCTTTCTTT. Translation gives CASTEKGGFIEAFF.

V usage is TRBV29-1 and J usage is TRBJ1-2, with D uncertain. The CDR3 extends over 14 amino acids. V dropped 3 bases and J dropped 2 bases, with 13 bases sitting between them. Germline-derived CDR1 and CDR2 are SQVTM and ANQGSEA. DNA of the CDR3: TGCAGCGTTGACAGACGAAACCCCAACTATGGCTACACCTTC. Residues: CSVDRRNPNYGYTF.

About this clonotype itself: At one end, the junction sequence differs from germline, possibly due to a read error. The chain is built from TRBV27 and TRBJ1-4, with no clear D. This CDR3 comprises 16 residues. CDR1 is MNHEY and CDR2 is SMNVEV in the germline V gene (reference sequence). CDR3 DNA: TGTGCCAGCAGGCGAACCCCCGGAGGCTTTAATGAAGAACTGTTTTTT. Translating it yields CASRRTPGGFNEELFF.

V gene TRBV7-9 combines with J gene TRBJ1-4, with unresolved D. Germline lookup yields CDR1 SEHNR and CDR2 FQNEAQ (reference sequence). CDR3 length: 16 amino acids. Trimming cost V 5 bases and J 4 bases, with 17 bases left between them. The CDR3 reads CASSHRVSDDNEKLFF. CDR3 bases: TGTGCCAGCAGCCATAGGGTATCGGATGATAATGAAAAACTGTTTTTT.

This clonotype was counted a single time. J is TRBJ2-5 and V is TRBV10-3, with D perhaps matching TRBD1 or TRBD2 (5 bases each). V was trimmed by 5 bases and J by 1 base, leaving 20 bases between them. The CDR3 is 17 amino acids. CDR1 is ENHRY and CDR2 is SYGVKD in the germline V gene. In DNA, the CDR3 is TGTGCCATCAGTCCGATGGGGGTTGACGTTGGCCAAGAGACCCAGTACTTC. Its protein is CAISPMGVDVGQETQYF.

The chain is built from TRBV6-6 and TRBJ1-2; tentatively, D is TRBD1 (5 bases). Between the trimmed V and J ends, which lost 3 bases and 4 bases, there was a span of 24 bases. Germline V lookup: CDR1 MNHNY, CDR2 SVGAGI (reference sequence). CDR3 length: 18 residues. CDR3 sequence: CASSYSPGRGLFGYGYTF. The CDR3 region has the DNA TGTGCCAGCAGTTATTCCCCAGGGAGGGGTTTGTTCGGCTATGGCTACACCTTC.

The rearrangement links TRBV28 to TRBJ1-3, with TRBD1 matching over 7 bases. With 10 bases clipped from V and 7 bases from J, the junction kept 7 bases outside the gene matches. The CDR3 covers 12 residues. Germline CDR1 reads MDHEN; CDR2 reads SYDVKM. CDR3 in DNA: TGTGCCACCAACAGGGGAGGTAACACCATATATTTT. It is translated as CATNRGGNTIYF. The variable domain in full, completed from reference TRBV28 and TRBJ1-3, reads DVKVTQSSRYLVKRTGEKVFLECVQDMDHENMFWYRQDPGLGLRLIYFSYDVKMKEKGDIPEGYSVSREKKERFSLILESASTNQTSMYLCATNRGGNTIYFGEGSWLTVV.

The chain combines TRBV29-1 with TRBJ1-4; D unclear. Germline loops: CDR1 SQVTM, CDR2 ANQGSEA. Trimming cost V 4 bases and J 2 bases, with 2 bases left between them. The CDR3 has 11 amino acids. Here the CDR3 DNA reads TGCAGCGTTGGGACTAATGAAAAACTGTTTTTT. Residues: CSVGTNEKLFF.